Below, 8 T cell receptor beta chains from the same sample are listed, as sequenced in a study of blood T cell repertoires in COVID-19. TCRdb's table, derived via immunoSEQ multiplex PCR, lists solely in-frame clones and lacks some. The repertoire has 85,000 to 100,000 clones, approximately 90% of them found once; the top ten carry 1.5% to 2%. Sequencing was carried out using peripheral blood. Source of these receptors: a man between 60 and 75 years old with acute or convalescent COVID-19.

This clone was detected only once. This sequence joins TRBV5-1 and TRBJ2-3; TRBD1 agrees at 9 bases. From germline, CDR1 is SGHRS and CDR2 YFSETQ. The CDR3 has 16 amino acids. The trim removed 5 bases at V and 0 bases at J, leaving 7 bases unmatched. CDR3 loop: CASRPPGQGSTDTQYF. In DNA form, the CDR3 reads TGCGCCAGCAGACCCCCGGGACAGGGTAGCACAGATACGCAGTATTTT.

V gene TRBV11-2 combines with J gene TRBJ2-1; no definite D call. The CDR3 extends over 11 amino acids. V lost 2 bases, J lost 10 bases, and 6 bases lay in between. Germline V CDR1 and CDR2: SGHAT, FQNNGV. CDR3 sequence: CASSLRVEQFF. CDR3 in DNA: TGTGCCAGCAGCTTACGGGTGGAGCAGTTCTTC.

This chain uses TRBV7-9 with TRBJ1-2; D is possibly TRBD1 (6 bases). V lost 1 base, J lost 2 bases, and 11 bases lay in between. CDR3 length equals 15 residues. From germline, CDR1 is SEHNR and CDR2 FQNEAQ (reference sequence). The CDR3 sequence: CASSLEGGPNYGYTF. DNA for the CDR3: TGTGCCAGCAGCTTAGAGGGGGGGCCAAACTATGGCTACACCTTC.

J is TRBJ1-2 and V is TRBV29-1; 9 bases agree with TRBD1. J gave up 6 bases and V 7 bases, and 6 bases lay outside the gene matches. The CDR3 sequence is 12 residues long. The germline V gene has CDR1 SQVTM and CDR2 ANQGSEA. The DNA of the CDR3 is TGCAGCGCCAGCCGGACAGGGGATGGCTACACCTTC. Its protein product is CSASRTGDGYTF.

The V gene is TRBV5-1, the J gene TRBJ1-1; D ambiguous. The germline V gene has CDR1 SGHRS and CDR2 YFSETQ. This CDR3 has 14 residues. V was clipped by 4 bases and J by 4 bases, with 14 bases between them. This CDR3 is CASSPRSPITEAFF. As DNA, the CDR3 is TGCGCCAGCAGCCCCCGGAGCCCTATCACTGAAGCTTTCTTT.

The chain uses TRBV14 and TRBJ1-1; 7 bases match TRBD1. After removal of 5 bases from V and 1 base from J, the junction contained 7 bases not matched to a gene. Germline V gives CDR1 SGHDN, CDR2 FVKESK. The CDR3 contains 15 residues. The CDR3 region has the DNA TGTGCCAGCAGCGAACAACAGGGGAGGAACACTGAAGCTTTCTTT. Translating it yields CASSEQQGRNTEAFF.

This chain links TRBV15 with TRBJ1-1, with D possibly matching TRBD1 (6 bases). This CDR3 region has 15 residues. The ends were cut back, 0 bases at V and 4 bases at J, with 12 bases in the middle. CDR1 and CDR2 from the germline V gene are LNHNV and YYDKDF (reference sequence). Written as DNA, the CDR3 is TGTGCCACCAGCAGAGACAGGGGAAGCGCCACTGAAGCTTTCTTT. It yields the protein CATSRDRGSATEAFF.

The chain is built from TRBV7-2 and TRBJ2-2, with D unresolved. V shed 1 base and J shed 5 bases, with 11 bases lying between them. Germline V gene lookup returns CDR1 SGHTA and CDR2 FQGNSA. The CDR3 is made up of 15 amino acids. The CDR3 here is CASSLVQTNTGELFF. CDR3 DNA: TGTGCCAGCAGCTTAGTACAAACTAATACCGGGGAGCTGTTTTTT.